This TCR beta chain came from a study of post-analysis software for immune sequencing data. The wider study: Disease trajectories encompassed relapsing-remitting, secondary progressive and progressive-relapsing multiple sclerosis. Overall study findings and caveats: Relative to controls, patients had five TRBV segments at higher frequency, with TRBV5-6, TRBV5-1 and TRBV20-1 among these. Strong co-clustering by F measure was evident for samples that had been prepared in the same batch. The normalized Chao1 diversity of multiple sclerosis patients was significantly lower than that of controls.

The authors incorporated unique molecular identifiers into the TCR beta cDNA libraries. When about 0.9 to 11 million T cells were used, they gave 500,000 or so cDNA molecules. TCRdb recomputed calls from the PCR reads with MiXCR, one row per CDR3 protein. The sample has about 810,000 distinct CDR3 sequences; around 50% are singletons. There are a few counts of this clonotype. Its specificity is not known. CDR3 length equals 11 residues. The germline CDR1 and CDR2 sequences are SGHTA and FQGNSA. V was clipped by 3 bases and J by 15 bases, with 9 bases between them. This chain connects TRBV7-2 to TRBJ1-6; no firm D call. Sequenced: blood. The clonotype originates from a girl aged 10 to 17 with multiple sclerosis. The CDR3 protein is CASSFAIDLHF. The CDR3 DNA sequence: TGTGCCAGCAGCTTTGCAATAGACCTCCACTTT.